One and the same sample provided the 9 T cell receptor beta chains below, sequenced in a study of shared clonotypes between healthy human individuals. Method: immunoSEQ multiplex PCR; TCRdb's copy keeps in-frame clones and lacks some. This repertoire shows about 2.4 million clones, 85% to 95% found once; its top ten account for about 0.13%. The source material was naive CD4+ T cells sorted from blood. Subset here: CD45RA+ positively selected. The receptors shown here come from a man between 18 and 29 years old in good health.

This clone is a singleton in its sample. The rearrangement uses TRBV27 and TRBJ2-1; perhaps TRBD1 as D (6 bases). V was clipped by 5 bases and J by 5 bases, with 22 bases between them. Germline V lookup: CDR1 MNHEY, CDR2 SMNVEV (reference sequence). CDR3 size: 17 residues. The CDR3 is CASSHLDSWGPNNEQFF. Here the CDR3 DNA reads TGTGCCAGCAGTCACCTGGACAGTTGGGGGCCAAACAATGAGCAGTTCTTC.

CDR3 amino acids: CASSPGQGGGPEAFF. CDR3 bases: TGTGCCAGTAGTCCCGGACAGGGCGGGGGTCCTGAAGCTTTCTTT. This sequence joins TRBV19 and TRBJ1-1; TRBD1 matches 8 bases. CDR3 length: 15 residues. Looked up from germline, CDR1 is LNHDA and CDR2 is SQIVND (reference sequence). V dropped 5 bases and J dropped 6; count of bases not matched to a gene: 11.

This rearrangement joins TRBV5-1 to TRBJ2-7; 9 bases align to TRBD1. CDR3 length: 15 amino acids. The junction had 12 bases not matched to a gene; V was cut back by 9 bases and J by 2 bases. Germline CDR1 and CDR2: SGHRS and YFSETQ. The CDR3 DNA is TGCGCCACTAAAAAACTCGGGACAGGGCCCTACGAGCAGTACTTC. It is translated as CATKKLGTGPYEQYF.

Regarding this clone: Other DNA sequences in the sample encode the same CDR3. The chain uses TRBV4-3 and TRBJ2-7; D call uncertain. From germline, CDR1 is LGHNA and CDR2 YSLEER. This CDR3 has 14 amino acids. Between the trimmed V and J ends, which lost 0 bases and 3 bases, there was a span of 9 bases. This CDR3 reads CASSQDRGDYEQYF. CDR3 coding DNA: TGCGCCAGCAGCCAAGATCGAGGAGACTACGAGCAGTACTTC.

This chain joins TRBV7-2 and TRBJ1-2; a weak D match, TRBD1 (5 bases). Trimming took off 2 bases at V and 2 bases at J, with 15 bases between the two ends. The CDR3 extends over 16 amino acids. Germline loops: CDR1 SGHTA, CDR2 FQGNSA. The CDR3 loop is CASSLPLTGPNYGYTF. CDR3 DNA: TGTGCCAGCAGCTTACCTCTGACGGGACCAAACTATGGCTACACCTTC.

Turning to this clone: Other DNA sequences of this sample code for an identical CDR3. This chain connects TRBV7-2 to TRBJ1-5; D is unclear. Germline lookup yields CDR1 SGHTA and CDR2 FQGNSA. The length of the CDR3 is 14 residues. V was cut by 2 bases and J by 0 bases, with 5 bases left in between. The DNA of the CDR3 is TGTGCCAGCAGCTTACGGGGTAGCAATCAGCCCCAGCATTTT. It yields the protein CASSLRGSNQPQHF. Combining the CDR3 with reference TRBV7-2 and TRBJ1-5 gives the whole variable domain GAGVSQSPSNKVTEKGKDVELRCDPISGHTALYWYRQSLGQGLEFLIYFQGNSAPDKSGLPSDRFSAERTGGSVSTLTIQRTQQEDSAVYLCASSLRGSNQPQHFGDGTRLSIL.

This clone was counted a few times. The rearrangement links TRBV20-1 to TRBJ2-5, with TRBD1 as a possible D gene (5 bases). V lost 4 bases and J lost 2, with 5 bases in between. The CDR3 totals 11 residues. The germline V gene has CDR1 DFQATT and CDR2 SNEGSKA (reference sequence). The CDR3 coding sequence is TGCAGTGCTAACAGGCAAGAGACCCAGTACTTC. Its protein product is CSANRQETQYF.

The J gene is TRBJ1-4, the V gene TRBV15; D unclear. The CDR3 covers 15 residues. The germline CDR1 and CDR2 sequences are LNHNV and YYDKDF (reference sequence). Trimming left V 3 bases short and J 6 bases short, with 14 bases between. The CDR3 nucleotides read TGTGCCACCAGCAGGGTTGGACGACCCGATGAAAAACTGTTTTTT. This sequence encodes CATSRVGRPDEKLFF.

CDR3 sequence (DNA): TGTGCCAGCAGCTTCGGGCCAAGGGGGGAGCAGTACTTC. It is translated as CASSFGPRGEQYF. The rearrangement joins TRBV11-3 to TRBJ2-7; D is possibly TRBD1 (6 bases). The CDR3 is 13 amino acids. Trimming removed 3 bases from V and 7 bases from J, with 13 bases in between. CDR1 and CDR2 (germline): SGHNT, YENEEA. The full variable domain, in which reference TRBV11-3 and TRBJ2-7 provide the parts outside the CDR3, is EAGVVQSPRYKIIEKKQPVAFWCNPISGHNTLYWYLQNLGQGPELLIRYENEEAVDDSQLPKDRFSAERLKGVDSTLKIQPAELGDSAVYLCASSFGPRGEQYFGPGTRLTVT.